This is a list of T cell receptor beta chains from one sample in a study of shared clonotypes between healthy human individuals. Here immunoSEQ multiplex PCR was the method, and the copy in TCRdb shows in-frame clones only, minus some. The sample comprises around 1.6 million clones, roughly 98% of which are singletons, and roughly 0.4% rests with the top ten. Sequenced input: naive CD4+ T cells sorted from blood. These receptors came from a man in his thirties or forties in good health. Both conserved end residues are part of each CDR3. A D gene is named only where the DNA matches it firmly. Where a row states a size, it is once, few, many or the class of an expanded clone; other rows omit it.

j_call | d_call | clone_size | v_call | cdr3_nt | cdr3_aa
TRBJ2-7 | TRBD2 | - | TRBV10-2 | TGCGCCAGCAGTGAGTTTGGGACTATCTCCTACGAGCAGTACTTC | CASSEFGTISYEQYF
TRBJ1-5 | TRBD1 | - | TRBV7-8 | TGTGCCAGCAGCAGATACCGGGACAGGGGTTCGGATCAGCCCCAGCATTTT | CASSRYRDRGSDQPQHF
TRBJ1-3 | - | - | TRBV6-1 | TGTGCCAGCAGCAAACTTCAGGGGACGGGGAACACCATATATTTT | CASSKLQGTGNTIYF
TRBJ2-1 | - | - | TRBV2 | TGTGCCAGCAGTGAACCGGCTAGCTCCAATGAGCAGTTCTTC | CASSEPASSNEQFF
TRBJ2-1 | - | - | TRBV28 | TGTGCCAGCAGTCCCAGACCCCGTTCCCCCTACAATGAGCAGTTCTTC | CASSPRPRSPYNEQFF
TRBJ2-7 | TRBD1 | - | TRBV6-5 | TGTGCCAGCAGTTCCGAGACAGGGGTGGGCTACGAGCAGTACTTC | CASSSETGVGYEQYF
TRBJ2-3 | - | once | TRBV2 | TGTGCCAGCAGTGAATACTCCAGCGTTATAGATTGGGGGCAGTATTTT | CASSEYSSVIDWGQYF
TRBJ2-5 | - | - | TRBV7-7 | TGTGCCAGCAGCTTCGGCGGCTCCCAAGAGACCCAGTACTTC | CASSFGGSQETQYF
TRBJ2-3 | - | - | TRBV5-1 | TGCGCCAGCAGCTTGGACCGACCGACAGATACGCAGTATTTT | CASSLDRPTDTQYF
TRBJ1-5 | - | - | TRBV5-6 | TGTGCCAGCAGCTTGGCGGGAGAGGAACAGCCCCAGCATTTT | CASSLAGEEQPQHF
TRBJ2-5 | - | - | TRBV9 | TGTGCCAGCAGCGCAGGAACAGCGGTCCAAGAGACCCAGTACTTC | CASSAGTAVQETQYF
TRBJ2-6 | - | - | TRBV7-3 | TGTGCCAGCAGCCCTTATCTACCGACAGGAAGCTCTGGGGCCAACGTCCTGACTTTC | CASSPYLPTGSSGANVLTF
TRBJ2-7 | - | - | TRBV27 | TGTGCCAGCAGCTTGGAGGGGGGGTCCTACGAGCAGTACTTC | CASSLEGGSYEQYF
TRBJ2-5 | - | - | TRBV7-8 | TGTGCCAGCAGCCCCTCGGGGCGGGACTGGGAGACCCAGTACTTC | CASSPSGRDWETQYF
TRBJ2-1 | - | - | TRBV7-2 | TGTGCCAGCAGCTTAGAGGGTTGGCATGAGCAGTTCTTC | CASSLEGWHEQFF
TRBJ1-3 | TRBD1 | - | TRBV28 | TGTGCCAGCAGCCCTACAGGGGGAGCCTCTGGAAACACCATATATTTT | CASSPTGGASGNTIYF
TRBJ1-4 | - | once | TRBV9 | TGTGCCAGCAGCGTAGAATCCCACGGTGGTGAAAAACTGTTTTTT | CASSVESHGGEKLFF
TRBJ1-4 | TRBD1 | once | TRBV5-5 | TGTGCCAGCAGCCAAACAGGGGGGAATGAAAAACTGTTTTTT | CASSQTGGNEKLFF
TRBJ1-1 | - | - | TRBV9 | TGTGCCAGCAGCGTAGTGGGGGACATGAACACTGAAGCTTTCTTT | CASSVVGDMNTEAFF
TRBJ2-1 | TRBD2 | - | TRBV6-4 | TGTGCCAGCAGTTCAAGGGGAGGGGACAATGAGCAGTTCTTC | CASSSRGGDNEQFF
TRBJ2-5 | - | - | TRBV5-1 | TGCGCCAGCAGCGTGATAGGGACGCAAGAGACCCAGTACTTC | CASSVIGTQETQYF
TRBJ1-2 | - | - | TRBV19 | TGTGCCAGTAGTTTTGATGATGTCTATGGCTACACCTTC | CASSFDDVYGYTF
TRBJ2-7 | TRBD2 | - | TRBV27 | TGTGCCAGCAGTTTATTGCGGGAGCGCGAGCAGTACTTC | CASSLLREREQYF
TRBJ2-7 | TRBD2 | - | TRBV7-2 | TGTGCCAGCAGCTTGATTGGACTTAGCGGGAGGGTAAACGAGCAGTACTTC | CASSLIGLSGRVNEQYF
TRBJ2-3 | - | - | TRBV9 | TGTGCCAGCAGCTGGGGACTTAGCACAGATACGCAGTATTTT | CASSWGLSTDTQYF
TRBJ1-5 | - | - | TRBV28 | TGTGCCAGCAGTTTTCCGGGCAGGGGTCAGCCCCAGCATTTT | CASSFPGRGQPQHF
TRBJ1-2 | - | - | TRBV28 | TGTGCCAGCAGCCCCGGACAGACCTATGGCTACACCTTC | CASSPGQTYGYTF
TRBJ2-2 | - | - | TRBV7-2 | TGTGCCAGCAGCGTAAAACAGGTTAATGGCGGGGAGCTGTTTTTT | CASSVKQVNGGELFF
TRBJ2-2 | - | - | TRBV5-1 | TGCGCCAGCAGCATGACAGTCTTCTCGCCCACCGGGGAGCTGTTTTTT | CASSMTVFSPTGELFF
TRBJ2-1 | TRBD2 | - | TRBV19 | TGTGCCAGTAGTTCCCGACAGGGGGTCTGGCTAGCGGGAGGGGACAACAATGAGCAGTTCTTC | CASSSRQGVWLAGGDNNEQFF
TRBJ2-1 | TRBD1 | - | TRBV7-3 | TGTGCCAGCAGCTTAAGCGGGACAGGGGGTATCAATGAGCAGTTCTTC | CASSLSGTGGINEQFF
TRBJ2-1 | - | - | TRBV5-6 | TGTGCCAGCAGCTTGAGCGGCCCCTCCGCTCAGTTCTTC | CASSLSGPSAQFF
TRBJ2-1 | - | - | TRBV29-1 | TGCAGCGTTGGCCCCCTGGCAGGGACGAATGAGCAGTTCTTC | CSVGPLAGTNEQFF
TRBJ2-5 | - | - | TRBV28 | TGTGCCAGCAGTTTCTACCGGGGGACCCAGTACTTC | CASSFYRGTQYF
TRBJ2-1 | TRBD2 | - | TRBV28 | TGTGCCAGCAGGTACGCCGGGACTAGGGATGACAATGAGCAGTTCTTC | CASRYAGTRDDNEQFF
TRBJ2-2 | TRBD2 | - | TRBV7-8 | TGTGCCAGCAGCTCCCAAGTGGTAGCGGGAGGGCGAGTCGGGGAGCTGTTTTTT | CASSSQVVAGGRVGELFF
TRBJ2-4 | - | - | TRBV7-2 | TGTGCCAGCAGCTCGAATCGGATGACTCAGTACTTC | CASSSNRMTQYF
TRBJ1-4 | - | - | TRBV2 | TGTGCCAGCAGTGAAGCGCGGGCACCCTCGAAACTGTTTTTT | CASSEARAPSKLFF
TRBJ2-2 | TRBD2 | - | TRBV5-4 | TGTGCCAGCAGCATAGGACTAGCGTTAAACACCGGGGAGCTGTTTTTT | CASSIGLALNTGELFF
TRBJ1-1 | - | once | TRBV2 | TGTGCCAGCAGTGTAGTGGGCAGTTTTACTGAAGCTTTCTTT | CASSVVGSFTEAFF
TRBJ2-3 | - | - | TRBV29-1 | TGCAGCGTTGACGGGGGTTCAGATACGCAGTATTTT | CSVDGGSDTQYF
TRBJ2-3 | TRBD1 | - | TRBV28 | TGTGCCAGCAGCTCTTCCGGGACAGCCTATGATACGCAGTATTTT | CASSSSGTAYDTQYF
TRBJ1-2 | - | - | TRBV5-1 | TGCGCCAGCAGCTTGGGTTCGGGTAGGGATGGCTACACCTTC | CASSLGSGRDGYTF
TRBJ2-7 | - | - | TRBV19 | TGTGCCAGTAGTATAGACCAACGAAGAAGCTACGAGCAGTACTTC | CASSIDQRRSYEQYF
TRBJ2-3 | TRBD1 | - | TRBV7-9 | TGTGCCAGCAGCTTAGATCGGACAGGGGGCTCGGATACGCAGTATTTT | CASSLDRTGGSDTQYF
TRBJ2-1 | TRBD2 | - | TRBV15 | TGTGCCACCAGGGGAGGGCAGAGCTCCTACAATGAGCAGTTCTTC | CATRGGQSSYNEQFF